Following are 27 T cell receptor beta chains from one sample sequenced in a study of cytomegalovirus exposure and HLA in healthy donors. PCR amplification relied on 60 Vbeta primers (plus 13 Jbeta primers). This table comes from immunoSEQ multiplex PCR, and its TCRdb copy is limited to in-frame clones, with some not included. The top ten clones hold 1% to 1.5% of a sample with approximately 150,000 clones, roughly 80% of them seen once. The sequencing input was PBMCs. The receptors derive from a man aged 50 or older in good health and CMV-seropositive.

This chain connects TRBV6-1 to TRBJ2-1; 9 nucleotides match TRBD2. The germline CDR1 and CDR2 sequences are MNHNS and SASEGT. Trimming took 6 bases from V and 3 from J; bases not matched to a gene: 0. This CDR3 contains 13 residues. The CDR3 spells CASRREGYNEQFF. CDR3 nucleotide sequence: TGTGCCAGCAGGCGGGAGGGCTACAATGAGCAGTTCTTC.

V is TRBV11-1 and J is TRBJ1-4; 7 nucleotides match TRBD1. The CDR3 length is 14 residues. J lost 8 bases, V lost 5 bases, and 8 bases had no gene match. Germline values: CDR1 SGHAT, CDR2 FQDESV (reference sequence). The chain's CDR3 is CASSRAGGVEKLFF. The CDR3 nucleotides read TGTGCCAGCAGCCGCGCAGGGGGAGTGGAAAAACTGTTTTTT.

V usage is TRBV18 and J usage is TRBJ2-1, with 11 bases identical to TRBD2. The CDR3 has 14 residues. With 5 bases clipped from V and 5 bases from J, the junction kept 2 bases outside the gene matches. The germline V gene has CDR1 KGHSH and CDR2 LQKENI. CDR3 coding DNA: TGTGCCAGCTCAGGTAGCGGGGGGGACAATGAGCAGTTCTTC. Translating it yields CASSGSGGDNEQFF.

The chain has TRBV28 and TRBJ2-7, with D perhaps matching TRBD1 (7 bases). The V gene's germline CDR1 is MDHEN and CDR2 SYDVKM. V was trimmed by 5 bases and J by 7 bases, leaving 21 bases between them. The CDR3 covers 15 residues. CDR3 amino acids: CASSAGTAYAGEQYF. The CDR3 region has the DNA TGTGCCAGCAGTGCCGGGACAGCCTATGCGGGGGAGCAGTACTTC.

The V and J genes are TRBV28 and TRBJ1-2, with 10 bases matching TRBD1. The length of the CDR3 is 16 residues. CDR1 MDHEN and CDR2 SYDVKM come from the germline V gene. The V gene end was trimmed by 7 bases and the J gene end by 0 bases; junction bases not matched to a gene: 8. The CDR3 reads CASKGLGQGPNYGYTF. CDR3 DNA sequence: TGTGCCAGCAAGGGGCTGGGACAGGGGCCTAACTATGGCTACACCTTC.

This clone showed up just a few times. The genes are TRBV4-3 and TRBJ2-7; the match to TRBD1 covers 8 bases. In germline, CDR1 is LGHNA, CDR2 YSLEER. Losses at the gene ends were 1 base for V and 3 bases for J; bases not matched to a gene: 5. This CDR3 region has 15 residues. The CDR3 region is CASSQGGQGGYEQYF. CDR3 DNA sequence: TGCGCCAGCAGCCAAGGCGGACAGGGCGGCTACGAGCAGTACTTC.

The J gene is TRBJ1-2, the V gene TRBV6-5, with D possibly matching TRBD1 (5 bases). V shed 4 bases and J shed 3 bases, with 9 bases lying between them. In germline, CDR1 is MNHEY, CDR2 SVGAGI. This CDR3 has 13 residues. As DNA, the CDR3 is TGTGCCAGCAGTTCCGACAGTTACTATGGCTACACCTTC. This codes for CASSSDSYYGYTF.

For the CDR3, the DNA is TGCGCCAGCAGCCAGGGGCTAGCGGGAGAACAGTACGAGCAGTACTTC. This sequence encodes CASSQGLAGEQYEQYF. The J gene is TRBJ2-7, the V gene TRBV4-3, with 10 bases matching TRBD2. V was pared by 3 bases and J by 4 bases, with 9 bases of the junction left unmatched. Germline V CDR1 and CDR2: LGHNA, YSLEER. The CDR3 spans 16 residues.

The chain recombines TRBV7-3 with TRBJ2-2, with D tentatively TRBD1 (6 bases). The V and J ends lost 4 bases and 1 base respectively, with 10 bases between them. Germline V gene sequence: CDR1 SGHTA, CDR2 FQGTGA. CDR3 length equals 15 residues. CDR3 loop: CASSYTGKNTGELFF. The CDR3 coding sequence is TGTGCCAGCAGCTATACAGGGAAGAACACCGGGGAGCTGTTTTTT.

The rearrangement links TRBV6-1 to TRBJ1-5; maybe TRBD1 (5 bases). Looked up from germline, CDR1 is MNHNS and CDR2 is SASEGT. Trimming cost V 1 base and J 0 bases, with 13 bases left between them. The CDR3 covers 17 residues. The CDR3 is CASSEGGAAYSNQPQHF. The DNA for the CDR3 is TGTGCCAGCAGTGAAGGCGGGGCAGCGTATAGCAATCAGCCCCAGCATTTT.

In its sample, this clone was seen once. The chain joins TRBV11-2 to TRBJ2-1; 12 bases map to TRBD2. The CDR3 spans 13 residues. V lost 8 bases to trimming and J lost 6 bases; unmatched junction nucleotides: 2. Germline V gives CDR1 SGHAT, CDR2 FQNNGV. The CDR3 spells CASGLAGSNEQFF. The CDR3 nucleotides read TGTGCCAGCGGACTAGCGGGAAGCAATGAGCAGTTCTTC.

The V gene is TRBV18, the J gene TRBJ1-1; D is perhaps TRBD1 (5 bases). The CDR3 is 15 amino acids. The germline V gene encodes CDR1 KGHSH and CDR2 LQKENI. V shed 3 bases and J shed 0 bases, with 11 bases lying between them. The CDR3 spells CASSPGGAMNTEAFF. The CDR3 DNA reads TGTGCCAGCTCACCGGGCGGGGCTATGAACACTGAAGCTTTCTTT. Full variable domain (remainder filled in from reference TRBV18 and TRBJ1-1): NAGVMQNPRHLVRRRGQEARLRCSPMKGHSHVYWYRQLPEEGLKFMVYLQKENIIDESGMPKERFSAEFPKEGPSILRIQQVVRGDSAAYFCASSPGGAMNTEAFFGQGTRLTVV.

CDR3 protein: CASSLLAPDEQFF. In DNA, the CDR3 is TGTGCCAGCAGCCTCCTAGCGCCCGATGAGCAGTTCTTC. The chain couples TRBV7-9 to TRBJ2-1, with D possibly matching TRBD2 (6 bases). V lost 5 bases to trimming and J lost 8 bases, with 13 bases between them. The CDR3 is 13 amino acids. Germline V gene sequence: CDR1 SEHNR, CDR2 FQNEAQ (reference sequence).

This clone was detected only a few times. The CDR3 region is CASSPTGYDEKLFF. The CDR3 DNA reads as TGTGCCAGTAGTCCGACAGGTTACGATGAAAAACTGTTTTTT. The chain combines TRBV19 with TRBJ1-4; maybe TRBD1 (6 bases). Trimming took off 5 bases at V and 6 bases at J, with 13 bases between the two ends. CDR1 LNHDA and CDR2 SQIVND come from the germline V gene (reference sequence). The CDR3 length is 14 residues.

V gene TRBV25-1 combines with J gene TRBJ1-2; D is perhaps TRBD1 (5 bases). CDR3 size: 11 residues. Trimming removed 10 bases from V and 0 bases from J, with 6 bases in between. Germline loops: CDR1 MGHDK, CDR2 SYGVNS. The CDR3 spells CATTANYGYTF. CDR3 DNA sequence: TGTGCCACGACAGCTAACTATGGCTACACCTTC.

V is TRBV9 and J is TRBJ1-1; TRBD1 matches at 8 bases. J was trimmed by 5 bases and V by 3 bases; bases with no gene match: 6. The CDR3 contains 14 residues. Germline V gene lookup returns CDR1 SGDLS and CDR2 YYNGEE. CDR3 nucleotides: TGTGCCAGCAGCGAGCAGGGGGCGCGAACTGAAGCTTTCTTT. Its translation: CASSEQGARTEAFF.

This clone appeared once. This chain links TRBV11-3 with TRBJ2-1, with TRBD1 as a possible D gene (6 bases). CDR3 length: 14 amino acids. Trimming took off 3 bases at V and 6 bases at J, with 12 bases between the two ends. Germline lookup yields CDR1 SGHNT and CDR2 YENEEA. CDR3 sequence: CASSFRGYVNEQFF. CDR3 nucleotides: TGTGCCAGCAGCTTTAGGGGGTATGTCAATGAGCAGTTCTTC.

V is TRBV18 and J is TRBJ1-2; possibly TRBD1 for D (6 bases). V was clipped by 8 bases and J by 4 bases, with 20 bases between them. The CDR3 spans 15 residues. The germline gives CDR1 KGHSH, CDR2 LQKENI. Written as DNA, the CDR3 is TGTGCCAGCCGACCGGGACACGCGTCCTCCTATGGCTACACCTTC. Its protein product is CASRPGHASSYGYTF.

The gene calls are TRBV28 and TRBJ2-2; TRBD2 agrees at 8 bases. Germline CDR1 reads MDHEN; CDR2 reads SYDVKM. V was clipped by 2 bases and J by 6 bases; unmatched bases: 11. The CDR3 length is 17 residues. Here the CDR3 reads CASSLGFGAGGAGELFF. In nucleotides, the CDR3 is TGTGCCAGCAGTTTAGGGTTCGGGGCGGGGGGCGCCGGGGAGCTGTTTTTT.

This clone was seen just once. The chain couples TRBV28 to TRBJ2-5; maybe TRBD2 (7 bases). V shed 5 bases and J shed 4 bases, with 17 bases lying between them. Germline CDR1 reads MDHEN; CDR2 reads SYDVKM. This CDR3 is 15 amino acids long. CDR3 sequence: CASSTRLGGVETQYF. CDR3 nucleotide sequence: TGTGCCAGCAGTACTCGATTAGGGGGGGTAGAGACCCAGTACTTC.

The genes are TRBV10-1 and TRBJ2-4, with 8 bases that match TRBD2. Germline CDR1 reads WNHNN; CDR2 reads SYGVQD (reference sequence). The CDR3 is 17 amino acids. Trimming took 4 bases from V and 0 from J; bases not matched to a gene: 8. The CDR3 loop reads CASSGSGGPLAKNIQYF. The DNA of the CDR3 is TGCGCCAGCAGTGGGTCGGGAGGGCCTCTAGCCAAAAACATTCAGTACTTC.

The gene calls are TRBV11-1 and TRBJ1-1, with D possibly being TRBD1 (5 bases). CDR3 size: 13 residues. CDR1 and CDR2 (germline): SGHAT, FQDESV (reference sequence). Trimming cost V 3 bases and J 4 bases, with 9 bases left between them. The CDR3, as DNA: TGTGCCAGCAGCTTTGCCAGGGCCACTGAAGCTTTCTTT. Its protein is CASSFARATEAFF.

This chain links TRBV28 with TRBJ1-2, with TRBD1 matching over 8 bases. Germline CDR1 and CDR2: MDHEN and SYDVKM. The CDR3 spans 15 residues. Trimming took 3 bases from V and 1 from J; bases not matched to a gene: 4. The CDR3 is CASSLTGDFNYGYTF. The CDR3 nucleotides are TGTGCCAGCAGTTTGACAGGGGATTTTAACTATGGCTACACCTTC.

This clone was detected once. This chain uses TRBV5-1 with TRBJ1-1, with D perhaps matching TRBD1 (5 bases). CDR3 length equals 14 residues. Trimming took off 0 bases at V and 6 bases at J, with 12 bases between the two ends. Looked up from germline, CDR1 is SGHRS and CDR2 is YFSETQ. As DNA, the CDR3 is TGCGCCAGCAGCTTGGACAGCGGGACGTCTGAAGCTTTCTTT. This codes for CASSLDSGTSEAFF.

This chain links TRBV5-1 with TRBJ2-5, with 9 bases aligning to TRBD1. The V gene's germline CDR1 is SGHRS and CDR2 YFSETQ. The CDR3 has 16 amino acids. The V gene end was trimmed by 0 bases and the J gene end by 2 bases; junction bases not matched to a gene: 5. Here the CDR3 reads CASSLAGTGPQETQYF. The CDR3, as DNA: TGCGCCAGCAGCTTGGCCGGGACAGGGCCACAAGAGACCCAGTACTTC.

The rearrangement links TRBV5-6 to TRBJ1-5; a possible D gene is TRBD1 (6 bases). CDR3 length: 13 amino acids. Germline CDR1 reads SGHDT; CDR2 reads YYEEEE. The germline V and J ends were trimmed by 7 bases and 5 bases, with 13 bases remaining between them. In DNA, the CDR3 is TGTGCCAGCTCTGGGGGCCGCGATCAGCCCCAGCATTTT. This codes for CASSGGRDQPQHF.

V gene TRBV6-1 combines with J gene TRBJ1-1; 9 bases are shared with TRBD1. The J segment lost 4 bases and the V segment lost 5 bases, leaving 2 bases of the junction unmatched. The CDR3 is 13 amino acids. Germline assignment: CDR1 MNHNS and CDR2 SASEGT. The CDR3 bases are TGTGCCAGCAGTCCGACAGGGGGCACTGAAGCTTTCTTT. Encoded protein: CASSPTGGTEAFF.